The T cell receptor beta chain described here comes from a study of cytomegalovirus exposure and HLA in healthy donors. PCR used 60 Vbeta primers and 13 Jbeta primers. Repertoires were generated with immunoSEQ multiplex PCR, while TCRdb's copy carries only in-frame clones and drops some. The sample has about 300,000 clones, just over 85% seen once; the top ten hold 4%. CDR1 SEHNR and CDR2 FQNEAQ come from the germline V gene (reference sequence). The germline V and J ends were trimmed by 5 bases and 2 bases, with 16 bases remaining between them. The length of the CDR3 is 15 residues. The chain uses TRBV7-9 and TRBJ2-7, with a possible D match to TRBD2 (6 bases). This clonotype was obtained from a man in his forties in good health and CMV-seropositive. The material sequenced was PBMCs. The CDR3 is CASSNRDFSPYEQYF. CDR3 nucleotide sequence: TGTGCCAGCAGCAACCGGGACTTCTCCCCCTACGAGCAGTACTTC.